The rows below give T cell receptor beta chains drawn from one sample of a study of post-analysis software for immune sequencing data. TCRdb processed the PCR reads anew with MiXCR; each CDR3 protein has one entry. The table has about 540,000 distinct CDR3 sequences, less than 40% seen once. The sample consisted of blood. The source of these receptors is a girl between 2 and 17 years old with multiple sclerosis. Both conserved end residues are part of each CDR3. Each record gives: clone size, D gene, J gene, V gene, CDR3 length, CDR3 DNA, CDR3 protein. D genes are given only for firm matches. Clone size is stated in some rows and not others, as once, few, many or a class when expanded.

abundance: few
d_gene: .
j_gene: TRBJ2-1
v_gene: TRBV5-1
len: 13
CDR3nt: TGCGCCAGCAGCTTGGCGGCGATCAATGAGCAGTTCTTC
CDR3aa: CASSLAAINEQFF

abundance: few
d_gene: TRBD1
j_gene: TRBJ2-5
v_gene: TRBV20-1
len: 15
CDR3nt: TGCAGTGCGGAACCGGGACAGGGATGGCAAGAGACCCAGTACTTC
CDR3aa: CSAEPGQGWQETQYF

abundance: .
d_gene: .
j_gene: TRBJ2-5
v_gene: TRBV2
len: 14
CDR3nt: TGTGCCAGCAGTGACGCAGGGTCGGGGGAGACCCAGTACTTC
CDR3aa: CASSDAGSGETQYF

abundance: few
d_gene: .
j_gene: TRBJ2-1
v_gene: TRBV11-2
len: 19
CDR3nt: TGTGCCAGCAGCTTAGTGTCTTTAACGGTATCGAGTCAAAGGAATGAGCAGTTCTTC
CDR3aa: CASSLVSLTVSSQRNEQFF

abundance: .
d_gene: TRBD1
j_gene: TRBJ2-1
v_gene: TRBV5-1
len: 18
CDR3nt: TGCGCCAGCAGCGGGCTATTTGACAGGGGGCAAAGCTACAATGAGCAGTTCTTC
CDR3aa: CASSGLFDRGQSYNEQFF

abundance: few
d_gene: .
j_gene: TRBJ2-4
v_gene: TRBV5-1
len: 14
CDR3nt: TGCGCCAGCAGCTCCAGGGCAGGGAAAAACATTCAGTACTTC
CDR3aa: CASSSRAGKNIQYF

abundance: .
d_gene: .
j_gene: TRBJ2-7
v_gene: TRBV20-1
len: 13
CDR3nt: TGCAGCGCGGGACAGCAAAGCTCCTACGAGCAGTACTTC
CDR3aa: CSAGQQSSYEQYF

abundance: .
d_gene: .
j_gene: TRBJ1-1
v_gene: TRBV5-1
len: 14
CDR3nt: TGCGCCAGCAGCCAGGCGGTGCAGAACACTGAAGCTTTCTTT
CDR3aa: CASSQAVQNTEAFF

abundance: .
d_gene: .
j_gene: TRBJ1-1
v_gene: TRBV4-1
len: 14
CDR3nt: TGCGCCAGCAGCCAAGATGACAGCCACACTGAAGCTTTCTTT
CDR3aa: CASSQDDSHTEAFF

abundance: .
d_gene: TRBD1
j_gene: TRBJ1-5
v_gene: TRBV18
len: 15
CDR3nt: TGTGCCAGCTCACAAGGGGGACAGGGCAGTCAGCCCCAGCATTTT
CDR3aa: CASSQGGQGSQPQHF

abundance: few
d_gene: .
j_gene: TRBJ2-7
v_gene: TRBV7-9
len: 13
CDR3nt: TGTGCCAGCAGCGCAAGGACAGCTTACGAGCAGTACTTC
CDR3aa: CASSARTAYEQYF

abundance: .
d_gene: .
j_gene: TRBJ1-2
v_gene: TRBV5-5
len: 12
CDR3nt: TGTGCCAGCAGCTTGGGAGCGGAGGGCTACACCTTC
CDR3aa: CASSLGAEGYTF

abundance: .
d_gene: TRBD1
j_gene: TRBJ1-6
v_gene: TRBV9
len: 16
CDR3nt: TGTGCCAGCAGCTTCGGACCCGGGACAGGGAACTCACCCCTCCACTTT
CDR3aa: CASSFGPGTGNSPLHF

abundance: .
d_gene: .
j_gene: TRBJ2-7
v_gene: TRBV10-2
len: 12
CDR3nt: TGCGCCAGTAGGGACCCATACAATGAGCAGTACTTC
CDR3aa: CASRDPYNEQYF

abundance: .
d_gene: TRBD1
j_gene: TRBJ1-2
v_gene: TRBV5-1
len: 14
CDR3nt: TGCGCCAGCAGCCGAGGACAGGGGGCGGGTGGCTACACCTTC
CDR3aa: CASSRGQGAGGYTF

abundance: .
d_gene: .
j_gene: TRBJ2-7
v_gene: TRBV9
len: 15
CDR3nt: TGTGCCAGCAGCGTAGGTGACAGTTGGAAGCACGAGCAGTACTTC
CDR3aa: CASSVGDSWKHEQYF

abundance: .
d_gene: .
j_gene: TRBJ1-2
v_gene: TRBV7-2
len: 15
CDR3nt: TGTGCCAGCAGCTTATCCGGACAGAGCTCCTACGGCTACACCTTC
CDR3aa: CASSLSGQSSYGYTF

abundance: few
d_gene: TRBD1
j_gene: TRBJ2-5
v_gene: TRBV4-1
len: 16
CDR3nt: TGCGCCAGCAGCCAGACCAGGGGGCGCCTAATGGAGACCCAGTACTTC
CDR3aa: CASSQTRGRLMETQYF

abundance: .
d_gene: .
j_gene: TRBJ2-5
v_gene: TRBV6-5
len: 13
CDR3nt: TGTGTCAGCAGCAGAGACAGGGCGGGAGAGCAGTACTTC
CDR3aa: CVSSRDRAGEQYF

abundance: few
d_gene: .
j_gene: TRBJ2-1
v_gene: TRBV11-2
len: 24
CDR3nt: TGTGCCAGCAGCTTACCAGGGCCTCAATCGGCGGGACAGCTAGCACCGAGCTCCTACAATGAGCAGTTCTTC
CDR3aa: CASSLPGPQSAGQLAPSSYNEQFF

abundance: .
d_gene: TRBD2
j_gene: TRBJ2-5
v_gene: TRBV20-1
len: 16
CDR3nt: TGCGGTGCTACGATCCCTAGCGGGGGTGGCGGAGAGACCCAGTACTTC
CDR3aa: CGATIPSGGGGETQYF

abundance: .
d_gene: .
j_gene: TRBJ2-3
v_gene: TRBV5-1
len: 14
CDR3nt: TGCGCCAGCAGCTTGGCCTGGCCTCCGGATACGCAGTATTTT
CDR3aa: CASSLAWPPDTQYF

abundance: .
d_gene: .
j_gene: TRBJ2-3
v_gene: TRBV7-8
len: 16
CDR3nt: TGTGCCAGCAGCTTAGTTTGGGGGGACCCCACAGATACGCAGTATTTT
CDR3aa: CASSLVWGDPTDTQYF

abundance: .
d_gene: TRBD1
j_gene: TRBJ2-7
v_gene: TRBV20-1
len: 13
CDR3nt: TGCAGTGCTGACCGGGACAGGGGGCTCGAGCAGTACTTC
CDR3aa: CSADRDRGLEQYF

abundance: few
d_gene: TRBD1
j_gene: TRBJ2-3
v_gene: TRBV29-1
len: 14
CDR3nt: TGCAGCGTTTCTAGGACAGGGAGGAAAGATACGCAGTATTTT
CDR3aa: CSVSRTGRKDTQYF

abundance: many
d_gene: .
j_gene: TRBJ2-1
v_gene: TRBV10-3
len: 13
CDR3nt: TGTGCCATCAGTGAGTACCAGGGGAATGAGCAGTTCTTC
CDR3aa: CAISEYQGNEQFF

abundance: .
d_gene: .
j_gene: TRBJ2-3
v_gene: TRBV25-1
len: 15
CDR3nt: TGTGCCAGCAGTGAATGGCGTGGTGAAGCAGATACGCAGTATTTT
CDR3aa: CASSEWRGEADTQYF

abundance: .
d_gene: .
j_gene: TRBJ2-3
v_gene: TRBV25-1
len: 15
CDR3nt: TGTGCCCCCAATAAGGATGGCGGCCGCACAGATACGCAGTATTTT
CDR3aa: CAPNKDGGRTDTQYF

abundance: many
d_gene: .
j_gene: TRBJ2-1
v_gene: TRBV9
len: 16
CDR3nt: TGTGCCAGCAGCCGTAGTGGTACAGCGCGCTACAATGAGCAGTTCTTC
CDR3aa: CASSRSGTARYNEQFF

abundance: once
d_gene: TRBD1
j_gene: TRBJ2-5
v_gene: TRBV20-1
len: 15
CDR3nt: TGCAGTGCTTTACCTCCGGGACAGGGTGAAGAGACCCAGTACTTC
CDR3aa: CSALPPGQGEETQYF

abundance: .
d_gene: TRBD1
j_gene: TRBJ2-1
v_gene: TRBV12-3/TRBV12-4
len: 16
CDR3nt: TGTGCCAGCAGTTTATTCTTGGGACAGGGTTCGCGGGAGCAGTTCTTC
CDR3aa: CASSLFLGQGSREQFF

abundance: few
d_gene: TRBD2
j_gene: TRBJ2-7
v_gene: TRBV4-1
len: 16
CDR3nt: TGCGCCAGCAGCCAGGGACCTGGGGGGGAGTCCTACGAGCAGTACTTC
CDR3aa: CASSQGPGGESYEQYF

abundance: .
d_gene: TRBD1
j_gene: TRBJ2-1
v_gene: TRBV9
len: 15
CDR3nt: TGTGCCAGCAGCGCCCGACAGGGTCTCTACAATGAGCAGTTCTTC
CDR3aa: CASSARQGLYNEQFF

abundance: .
d_gene: .
j_gene: TRBJ1-4
v_gene: TRBV4-1
len: 16
CDR3nt: TGCGCCAGCAGCCAAGATCCAACGGGTATAGGGAAAAAACTGTTTTTT
CDR3aa: CASSQDPTGIGKKLFF

abundance: .
d_gene: .
j_gene: TRBJ2-7
v_gene: TRBV5-1
len: 14
CDR3nt: TGCGCCAGCAGCTGGAGCGGAGCCTCCTACGAGCAGTACTTC
CDR3aa: CASSWSGASYEQYF

abundance: .
d_gene: .
j_gene: TRBJ1-5
v_gene: TRBV6-2/TRBV6-3
len: 20
CDR3nt: TGTGCCAGCAGTTATCGTCAGGGCGGAATAGGGGGATATAGCAATCAGCCCCAGCATTTT
CDR3aa: CASSYRQGGIGGYSNQPQHF

abundance: .
d_gene: .
j_gene: TRBJ1-4
v_gene: TRBV10-3
len: 15
CDR3nt: TGTGCCATCAGACCATCAGGAGGAGGCAACGAAAAACTGTTTTTT
CDR3aa: CAIRPSGGGNEKLFF

abundance: .
d_gene: .
j_gene: TRBJ2-1
v_gene: TRBV12-3/TRBV12-4
len: 14
CDR3nt: TGTGCCAGCAGTTTAAGGGGGACTACCGATGAGCAGTTCTTC
CDR3aa: CASSLRGTTDEQFF

abundance: few
d_gene: TRBD2
j_gene: TRBJ2-3
v_gene: TRBV7-8
len: 17
CDR3nt: TGTGCCAGCAGCTTCGGGGTGACTAGCGGGAGCGCAGATACGCAGTATTTT
CDR3aa: CASSFGVTSGSADTQYF

abundance: many
d_gene: .
j_gene: TRBJ2-7
v_gene: TRBV6-5
len: 14
CDR3nt: TGTGCCAGCAGTTACTCGGACAATCCCTACGAGCAGTACTTC
CDR3aa: CASSYSDNPYEQYF

abundance: .
d_gene: .
j_gene: TRBJ1-5
v_gene: TRBV27
len: 15
CDR3nt: TGTGCCAGCAGTTCTGGACCCGGTCCTCGGCAGCCCCAGCATTTT
CDR3aa: CASSSGPGPRQPQHF

abundance: .
d_gene: .
j_gene: TRBJ2-1
v_gene: TRBV15
len: 15
CDR3nt: TGTGCCACCAGCAGAGATTACGGCCCTGGGAATGAGCAGTTCTTC
CDR3aa: CATSRDYGPGNEQFF

abundance: .
d_gene: .
j_gene: TRBJ2-4
v_gene: TRBV3-1
len: 15
CDR3nt: TGTGCCAGCAGCCCGCCGGGCGCAGGGGGGAACATTCAGTACTTC
CDR3aa: CASSPPGAGGNIQYF

abundance: .
d_gene: TRBD1
j_gene: TRBJ1-1
v_gene: TRBV5-1
len: 15
CDR3nt: TGCGCCAGCAGCATCTCCGACAGGGCTTACACTGAAGCTTTCTTT
CDR3aa: CASSISDRAYTEAFF

abundance: .
d_gene: TRBD2
j_gene: TRBJ2-1
v_gene: TRBV6-1
len: 12
CDR3nt: TGTGCCAGTCACCGGACTAGCAGTGAGCAGTTCTTC
CDR3aa: CASHRTSSEQFF

abundance: .
d_gene: .
j_gene: TRBJ2-7
v_gene: TRBV4-1
len: 15
CDR3nt: TGCGCCAGCAGCCAAGAAACGTTGAGAGGGTGGGAGCAGTACTTC
CDR3aa: CASSQETLRGWEQYF

abundance: .
d_gene: .
j_gene: TRBJ1-2
v_gene: TRBV6-1
len: 16
CDR3nt: TGTGCCAGCGGACGTGTTGCGTGGGTCGGGGGCTATGGCTACACCTTC
CDR3aa: CASGRVAWVGGYGYTF

abundance: few
d_gene: .
j_gene: TRBJ2-1
v_gene: TRBV25-1
len: 13
CDR3nt: TGTGCCAGCAGTGGCCCGGGTGGGGGTCAGCAGTTCTTC
CDR3aa: CASSGPGGGQQFF

abundance: few
d_gene: .
j_gene: TRBJ2-1
v_gene: TRBV2
len: 12
CDR3nt: TGTGCCAGCTGGCTAGCGTATAATGGGCAGTTCTTC
CDR3aa: CASWLAYNGQFF

abundance: .
d_gene: TRBD2
j_gene: TRBJ2-1
v_gene: TRBV20-1
len: 16
CDR3nt: TGCAGTGCTAGAGATCGACGGCTAGCGGGGGCGGATGAGCAGTTCTTC
CDR3aa: CSARDRRLAGADEQFF

abundance: .
d_gene: TRBD2
j_gene: TRBJ2-3
v_gene: TRBV6-5
len: 16
CDR3nt: TGTGCCAGCAGTTACTCCGGTAGCGGGGGGGCAGATACGCAGTATTTT
CDR3aa: CASSYSGSGGADTQYF

abundance: few
d_gene: TRBD2
j_gene: TRBJ2-1
v_gene: TRBV29-1
len: 12
CDR3nt: TGCAGCGCGGGGCGGGGGTTCGATGAGCAGTTCTTC
CDR3aa: CSAGRGFDEQFF

abundance: .
d_gene: TRBD1
j_gene: TRBJ2-5
v_gene: TRBV20-1
len: 13
CDR3nt: TGCAGTGCAAAACAGGGGGTCCAAGAGACCCAGTACTTC
CDR3aa: CSAKQGVQETQYF